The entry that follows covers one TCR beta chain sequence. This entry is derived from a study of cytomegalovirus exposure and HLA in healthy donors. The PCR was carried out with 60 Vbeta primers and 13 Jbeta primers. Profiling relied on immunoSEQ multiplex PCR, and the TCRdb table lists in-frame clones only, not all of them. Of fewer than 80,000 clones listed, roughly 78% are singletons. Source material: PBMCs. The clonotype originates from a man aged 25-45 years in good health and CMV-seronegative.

The CDR3 spells CASTFYPRVRNTEAFF. In DNA form, the CDR3 reads TGTGCCAGCACTTTTTATCCCAGGGTAAGGAACACTGAAGCTTTCTTT. The rearrangement links TRBV5-4 to TRBJ1-1, with D possibly TRBD1 on 5 matching bases. Germline V gene data show CDR1 as SGHNT and CDR2 as YYREEE (reference sequence). V was pared by 6 bases and J by 1 base, with 19 bases between. The CDR3 contains 16 residues.